This T cell receptor (beta chain) was found in a study of T-cell memory formation after mild COVID-19. Study as a whole: For the most part, TCR clusters were specific to one donor.

CDR1 SEHNR and CDR2 FQNEAQ come from the germline V gene (reference sequence). This CDR3 is built from 15 residues. The V gene end was trimmed by 2 bases and the J gene end by 1 base; junction bases not matched to a gene: 2. A single record per CDR3 protein comes from TCRdb applying MiXCR to the 5' RACE reads. The table shows roughly 480,000 distinct CDR3 sequences, with about 23% occurring only once. J is TRBJ2-1 and V is TRBV7-9; TRBD1 aligns across 7 bases. The material sequenced was PBMCs or a T cell subset sorted from them (not recorded which). The sequence was obtained from an adult woman who had mild COVID-19 (a few samples of this study predate the infection). Cell type and time point are not known. CDR3 DNA: TGTGCCAGCAGCTTAACAGGGGCGTCCTACAATGAGCAGTTCTTC. Protein sequence: CASSLTGASYNEQFF.